This T cell receptor (delta chain) was sequenced during a study of gammadelta T cells in human blood. General study results and limits: Microbial exposure appeared to drive polyclonal γδ T cell expansion after birth.

TCRdb reanalyzed the RT-PCR reads using CATT. The table has over a thousand delta-chain clones, 11% seen once. Relative to its sample, this clone is large. Its target is unknown. Additional DNA sequences in this sample encode the identical CDR3. Between the trimmed V and J ends, which lost 6 bases and 4 bases, there was a span of 27 bases. The germline CDR1 and CDR2 sequences are TSWWSYY and QGS. This CDR3 is 18 amino acids long. The TCR sequence derives from a newborn. The sample was non-Vgamma9Vdelta2 gamma-delta T cells from cord blood. The V call is TRDV1, the J call TRDJ1, with a possible D match to TRDD2 (5 bases). The CDR3 region is CALGKQDPRRDEVDKLIF. The CDR3 DNA sequence: TGTGCTCTTGGTAAACAGGATCCTAGAAGGGACGAGGTCGATAAACTCATCTTT.